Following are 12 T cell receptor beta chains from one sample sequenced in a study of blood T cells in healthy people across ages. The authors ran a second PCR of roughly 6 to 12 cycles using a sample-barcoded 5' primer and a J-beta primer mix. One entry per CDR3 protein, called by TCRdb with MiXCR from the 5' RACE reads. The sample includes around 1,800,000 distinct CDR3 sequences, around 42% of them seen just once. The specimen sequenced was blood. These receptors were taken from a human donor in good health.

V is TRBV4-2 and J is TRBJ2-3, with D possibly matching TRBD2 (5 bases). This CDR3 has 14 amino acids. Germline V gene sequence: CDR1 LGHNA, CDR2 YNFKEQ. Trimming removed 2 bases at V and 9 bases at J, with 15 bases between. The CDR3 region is CASSQQRSRGTQYF. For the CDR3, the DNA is TGTGCCAGCAGCCAACAGCGGTCTAGAGGGACGCAGTATTTT.

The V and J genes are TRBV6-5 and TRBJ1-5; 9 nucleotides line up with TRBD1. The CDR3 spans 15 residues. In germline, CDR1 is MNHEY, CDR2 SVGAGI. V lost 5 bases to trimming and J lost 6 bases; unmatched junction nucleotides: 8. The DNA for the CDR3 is TGTGCCAGCAGTCCCCAGAGGGGACAGGGTCAGCCCCAGCATTTT. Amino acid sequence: CASSPQRGQGQPQHF.

The DNA of the CDR3 is TGTGCCAGCAGCTTGACCCCGGGACAGAGCTACGAGCAGTACTTC. It codes for CASSLTPGQSYEQYF. The rearrangement uses TRBV11-2 and TRBJ2-7; 7 positions agree with TRBD1. The CDR3 extends over 15 amino acids. Germline CDR1 reads SGHAT; CDR2 reads FQNNGV. V trimming: 3 bases; J trimming: 3 bases; junction bases outside the gene matches: 8.

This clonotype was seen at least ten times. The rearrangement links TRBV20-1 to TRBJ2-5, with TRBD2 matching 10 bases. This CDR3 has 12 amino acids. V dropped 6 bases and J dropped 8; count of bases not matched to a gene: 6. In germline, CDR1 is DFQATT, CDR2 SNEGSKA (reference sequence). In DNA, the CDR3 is TGCAGTGCCCCGTCTAGCGGGGGAACCCAGTACTTC. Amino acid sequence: CSAPSSGGTQYF.

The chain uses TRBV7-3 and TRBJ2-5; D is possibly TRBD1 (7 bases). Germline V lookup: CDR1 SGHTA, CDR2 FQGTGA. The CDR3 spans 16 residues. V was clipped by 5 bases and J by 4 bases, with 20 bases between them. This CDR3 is CASSPGGGGVSETQYF. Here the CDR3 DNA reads TGTGCCAGCAGCCCCGGTGGAGGGGGCGTATCAGAGACCCAGTACTTC. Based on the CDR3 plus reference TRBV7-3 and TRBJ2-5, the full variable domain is GAGVSQTPSNKVTEKGKYVELRCDPISGHTALYWYRQSLGQGPEFLIYFQGTGAADDSGLPNDRFFAVRPEGSVSTLKIQRTERGDSAVYLCASSPGGGGVSETQYFGPGTRLLVL.

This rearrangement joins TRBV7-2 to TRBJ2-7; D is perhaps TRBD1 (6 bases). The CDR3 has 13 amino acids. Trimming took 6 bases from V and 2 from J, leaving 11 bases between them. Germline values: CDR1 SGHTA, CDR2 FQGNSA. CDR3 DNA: TGTGCCAGCAGGCACAGGGCTCCCTACGAGCAGTACTTC. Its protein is CASRHRAPYEQYF. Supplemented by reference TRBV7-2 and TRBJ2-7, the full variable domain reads GAGVSQSPSNKVTEKGKDVELRCDPISGHTALYWYRQSLGQGLEFLIYFQGNSAPDKSGLPSDRFSAERTGGSVSTLTIQRTQQEDSAVYLCASRHRAPYEQYFGPGTRLTVT.

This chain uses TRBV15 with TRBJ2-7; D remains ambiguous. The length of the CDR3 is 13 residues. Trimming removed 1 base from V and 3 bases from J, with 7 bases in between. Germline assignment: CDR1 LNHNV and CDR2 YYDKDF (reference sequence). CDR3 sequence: CATSRGKFYEQYF. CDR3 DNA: TGTGCCACCAGCAGAGGGAAGTTCTACGAGCAGTACTTC. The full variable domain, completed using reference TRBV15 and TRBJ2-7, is DAMVIQNPRYQVTQFGKPVTLSCSQTLNHNVMYWYQQKSSQAPKLLFHYYDKDFNNEADTPDNFQSRRPNTSFCFLDIRSPGLGDTAMYLCATSRGKFYEQYFGPGTRLTVT.

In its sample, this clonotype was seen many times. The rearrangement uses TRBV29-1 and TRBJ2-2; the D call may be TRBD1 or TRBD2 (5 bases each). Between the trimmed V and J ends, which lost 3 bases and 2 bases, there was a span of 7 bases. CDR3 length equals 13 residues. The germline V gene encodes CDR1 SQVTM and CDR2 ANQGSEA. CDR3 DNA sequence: TGCAGCGTTGAGGGGGAAAACACCGGGGAGCTGTTTTTT. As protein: CSVEGENTGELFF.

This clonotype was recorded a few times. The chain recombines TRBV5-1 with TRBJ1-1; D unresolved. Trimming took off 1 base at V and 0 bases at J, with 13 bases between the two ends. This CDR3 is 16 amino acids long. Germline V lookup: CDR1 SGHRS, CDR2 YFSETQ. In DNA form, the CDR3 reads TGCGCCAGCAGCTTGTATAGTGGAGTACTGAACACTGAAGCTTTCTTT. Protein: CASSLYSGVLNTEAFF.

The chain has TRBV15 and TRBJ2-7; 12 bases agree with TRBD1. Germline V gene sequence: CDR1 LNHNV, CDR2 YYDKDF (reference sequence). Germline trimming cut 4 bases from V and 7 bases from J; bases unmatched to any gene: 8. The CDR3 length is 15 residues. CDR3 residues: CATSTGTGGFNEQYF. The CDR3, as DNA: TGTGCCACCAGCACCGGGACAGGGGGCTTCAATGAGCAGTACTTC.

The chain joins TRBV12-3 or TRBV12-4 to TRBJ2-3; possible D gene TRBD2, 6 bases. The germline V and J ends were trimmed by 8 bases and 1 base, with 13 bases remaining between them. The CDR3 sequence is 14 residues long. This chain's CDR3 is CASVPGGGTDTQYF. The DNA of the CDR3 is TGTGCCAGCGTTCCTGGCGGGGGCACAGATACGCAGTATTTT.

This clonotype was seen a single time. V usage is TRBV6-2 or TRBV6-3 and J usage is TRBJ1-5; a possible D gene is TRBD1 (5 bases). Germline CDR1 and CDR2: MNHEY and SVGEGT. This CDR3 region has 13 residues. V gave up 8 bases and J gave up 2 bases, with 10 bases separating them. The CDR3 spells CASERGGNQPQHF. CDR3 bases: TGTGCCAGCGAGCGGGGGGGCAATCAGCCCCAGCATTTT.